This entry concerns a single TCR beta chain. The sample is drawn from a study of control samples from healthy donors and cancer patients. The J segment lost 5 bases and the V segment lost 1 base, leaving 8 bases of the junction unmatched. The CDR3 runs 15 residues. Germline loops: CDR1 KGHSH, CDR2 LQKENI. The method was immunoSEQ multiplex PCR; TCRdb's version includes in-frame clones alone and lacks a portion of them. The data contain about 95,000 clones, about 85% of them singletons. The chain is built from TRBV18 and TRBJ2-7; 7 bases fit TRBD1. This receptor was identified in a man aged 25 to 45 in good health. What was sequenced was blood. This CDR3 reads CASSPLSTGYDEQYF. DNA for the CDR3: TGTGCCAGCTCACCACTGTCGACAGGGTACGACGAGCAGTACTTC.